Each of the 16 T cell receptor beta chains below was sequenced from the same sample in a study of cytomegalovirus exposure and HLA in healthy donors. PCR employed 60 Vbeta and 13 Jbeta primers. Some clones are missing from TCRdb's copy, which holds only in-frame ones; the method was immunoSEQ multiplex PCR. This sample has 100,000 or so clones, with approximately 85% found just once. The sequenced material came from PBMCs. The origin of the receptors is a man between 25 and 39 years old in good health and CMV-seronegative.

The CDR3 reads CASRQPGQKNTEAFF. The CDR3 nucleotides read TGTGCCAGCAGACAACCGGGACAGAAAAACACTGAAGCTTTCTTT. The V gene is TRBV11-2, the J gene TRBJ1-1; 7 bases line up with TRBD1. The germline V gene has CDR1 SGHAT and CDR2 FQNNGV. Trimming at V came to 6 bases and at J to 2 bases, leaving 9 bases not matched to a gene. The length of the CDR3 is 15 residues.

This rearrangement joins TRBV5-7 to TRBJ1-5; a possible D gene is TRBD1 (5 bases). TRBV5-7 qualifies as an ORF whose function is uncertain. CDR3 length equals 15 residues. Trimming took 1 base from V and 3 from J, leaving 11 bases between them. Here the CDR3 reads CASSLFGDFNQPQHF. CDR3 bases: TGTGCCAGCAGCTTGTTCGGGGACTTCAATCAGCCCCAGCATTTT.

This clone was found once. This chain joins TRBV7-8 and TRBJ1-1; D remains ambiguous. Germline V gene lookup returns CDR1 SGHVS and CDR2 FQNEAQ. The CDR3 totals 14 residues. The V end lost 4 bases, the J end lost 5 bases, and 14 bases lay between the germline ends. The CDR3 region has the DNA TGTGCCAGCAGCTCGGGTGAAAGTTATACTGAAGCTTTCTTT. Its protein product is CASSSGESYTEAFF.

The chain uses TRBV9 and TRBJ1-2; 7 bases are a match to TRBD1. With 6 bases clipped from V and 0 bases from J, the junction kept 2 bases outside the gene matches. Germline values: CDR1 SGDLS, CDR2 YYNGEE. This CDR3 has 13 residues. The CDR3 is CASKGAPNYGYTF. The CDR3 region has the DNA TGTGCCAGCAAGGGGGCTCCTAACTATGGCTACACCTTC.

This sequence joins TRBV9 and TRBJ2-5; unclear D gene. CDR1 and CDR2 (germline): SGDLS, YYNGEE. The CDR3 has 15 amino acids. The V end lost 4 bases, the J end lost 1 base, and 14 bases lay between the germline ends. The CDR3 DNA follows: TGTGCCAGCAGCCCCGGTGGTGGTATCCAAGAGACCCAGTACTTC. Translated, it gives CASSPGGGIQETQYF.

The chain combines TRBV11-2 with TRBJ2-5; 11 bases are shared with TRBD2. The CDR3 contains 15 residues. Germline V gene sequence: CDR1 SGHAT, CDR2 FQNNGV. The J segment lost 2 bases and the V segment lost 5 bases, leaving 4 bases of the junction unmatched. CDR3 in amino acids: CASSPRTSGQETQYF. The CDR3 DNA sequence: TGTGCCAGCAGCCCTCGGACTAGCGGGCAAGAGACCCAGTACTTC. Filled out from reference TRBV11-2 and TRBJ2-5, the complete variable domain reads EAGVAQSPRYKIIEKRQSVAFWCNPISGHATLYWYQQILGQGPKLLIQFQNNGVVDDSQLPKDRFSAERLKGVDSTLKIQPAKLEDSAVYLCASSPRTSGQETQYFGPGTRLLVL.

The CDR3 region is CASSPDRGRPQHF. The CDR3 DNA reads as TGTGCCAGCTCACCAGATCGGGGGAGACCCCAGCATTTT. The rearrangement links TRBV18 to TRBJ1-5; TRBD1 might be the D (5 bases). Trimming took 2 bases from V and 10 from J, leaving 12 bases between them. Germline CDR1 and CDR2: KGHSH and LQKENI. This CDR3 contains 13 residues.

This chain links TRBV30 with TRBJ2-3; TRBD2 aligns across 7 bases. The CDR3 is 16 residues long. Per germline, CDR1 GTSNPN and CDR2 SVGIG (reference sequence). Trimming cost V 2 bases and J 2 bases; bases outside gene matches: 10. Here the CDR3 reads CAWSRSGLAVTDTQYF. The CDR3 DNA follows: TGTGCCTGGAGTCGAAGCGGGCTAGCGGTCACAGATACGCAGTATTTT. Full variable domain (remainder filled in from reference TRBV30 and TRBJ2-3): SQTIHQWPATLVQPVGSPLSLECTVEGTSNPNLYWYRQAAGRGLQLLFYSVGIGQISSEVPQNLSASRPQDRQFILSSKKLLLSDSGFYLCAWSRSGLAVTDTQYFGPGTRLTVL.

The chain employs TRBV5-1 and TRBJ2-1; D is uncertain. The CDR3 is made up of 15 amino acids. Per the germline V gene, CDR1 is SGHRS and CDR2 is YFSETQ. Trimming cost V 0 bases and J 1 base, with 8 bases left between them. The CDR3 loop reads CASSLDTGSYNEQFF. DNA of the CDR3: TGCGCCAGCAGCTTGGACACCGGGTCCTACAATGAGCAGTTCTTC.

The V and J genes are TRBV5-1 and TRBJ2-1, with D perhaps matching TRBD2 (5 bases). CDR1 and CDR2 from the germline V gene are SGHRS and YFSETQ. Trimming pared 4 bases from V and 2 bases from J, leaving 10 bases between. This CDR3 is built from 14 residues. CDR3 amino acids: CASSARAAYNEQFF. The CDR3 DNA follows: TGCGCCAGCAGCGCAAGAGCGGCCTACAATGAGCAGTTCTTC.

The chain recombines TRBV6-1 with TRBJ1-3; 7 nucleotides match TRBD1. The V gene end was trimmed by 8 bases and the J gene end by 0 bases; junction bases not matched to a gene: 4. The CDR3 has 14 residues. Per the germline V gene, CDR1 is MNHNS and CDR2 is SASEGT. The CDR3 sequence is CASRDSISGNTIYF. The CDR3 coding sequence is TGTGCCAGCCGGGACAGCATCTCTGGAAACACCATATATTTT.

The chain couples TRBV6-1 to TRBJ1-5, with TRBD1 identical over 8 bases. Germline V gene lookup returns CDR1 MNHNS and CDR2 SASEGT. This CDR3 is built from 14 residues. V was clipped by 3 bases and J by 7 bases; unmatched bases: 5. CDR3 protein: CASSEDRARQPQHF. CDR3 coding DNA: TGTGCCAGCAGTGAGGACAGGGCTCGGCAGCCCCAGCATTTT.

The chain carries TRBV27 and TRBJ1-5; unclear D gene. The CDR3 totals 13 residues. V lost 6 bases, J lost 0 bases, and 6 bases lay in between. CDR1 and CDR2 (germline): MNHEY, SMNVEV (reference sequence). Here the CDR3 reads CASRFSSNQPQHF. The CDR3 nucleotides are TGTGCCAGCAGGTTCTCTAGCAATCAGCCCCAGCATTTT.

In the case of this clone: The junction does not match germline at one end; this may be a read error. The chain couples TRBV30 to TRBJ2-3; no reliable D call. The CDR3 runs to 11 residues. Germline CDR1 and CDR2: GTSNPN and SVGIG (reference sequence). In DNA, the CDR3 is TGTGCCTGGAGTAGGCAGGATACGCGGTATTTT. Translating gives CAWSRQDTRYF.

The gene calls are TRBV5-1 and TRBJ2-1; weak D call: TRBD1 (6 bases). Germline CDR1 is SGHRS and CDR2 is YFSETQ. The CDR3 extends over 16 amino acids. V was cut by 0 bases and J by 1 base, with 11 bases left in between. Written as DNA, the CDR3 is TGCGCCAGCAGCTTGGTGACAGGAACTTCCTACAATGAGCAGTTCTTC. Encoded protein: CASSLVTGTSYNEQFF.

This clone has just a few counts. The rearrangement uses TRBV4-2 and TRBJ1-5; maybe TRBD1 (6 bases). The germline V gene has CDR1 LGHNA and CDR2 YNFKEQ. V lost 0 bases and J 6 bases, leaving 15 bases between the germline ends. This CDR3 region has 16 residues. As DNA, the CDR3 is TGTGCCAGCAGCCAAGATTACGGGGGGCAAGGTCAGCCCCAGCATTTT. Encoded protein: CASSQDYGGQGQPQHF.